This paragraph reports one T cell receptor (beta chain). The sample comes from a study of long-term antiretroviral therapy in people with HIV. Looked up from germline, CDR1 is MGHRA and CDR2 is YSYEKL. The J segment lost 2 bases and the V segment lost 8 bases, leaving 5 bases of the junction unmatched. CDR3 length: 14 amino acids. Samples were assayed with immunoSEQ v3.0 at survey level. Profiling relied on immunoSEQ multiplex PCR, and the TCRdb table lists in-frame clones only, not all of them. The sample includes 20,000 to 25,000 clones, about 86% of them seen just once. V is TRBV4-1 and J is TRBJ2-3; TRBD1 agrees at 9 bases. This sequence was found in a man between 18 and 35 years old with HIV. The sequenced sample was unsorted PBMCs, obtained 3 years after starting antiretroviral therapy. CDR3 residues: CASEDRGNTDTQYF. Here the CDR3 DNA reads TGCGCCAGCGAAGACAGGGGGAACACAGATACGCAGTATTTT.